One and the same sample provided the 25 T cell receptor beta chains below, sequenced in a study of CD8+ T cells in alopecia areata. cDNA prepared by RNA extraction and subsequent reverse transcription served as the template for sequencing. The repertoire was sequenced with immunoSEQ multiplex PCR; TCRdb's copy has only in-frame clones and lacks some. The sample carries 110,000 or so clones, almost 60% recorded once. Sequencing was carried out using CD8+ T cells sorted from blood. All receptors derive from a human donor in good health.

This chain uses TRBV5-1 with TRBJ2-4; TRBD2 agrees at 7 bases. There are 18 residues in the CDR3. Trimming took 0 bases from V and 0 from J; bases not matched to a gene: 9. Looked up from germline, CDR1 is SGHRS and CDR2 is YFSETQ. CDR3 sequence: CASSLVGLVRGAKNIQYF. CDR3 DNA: TGCGCCAGCAGCTTGGTCGGACTAGTGCGGGGAGCCAAAAACATTCAGTACTTC.

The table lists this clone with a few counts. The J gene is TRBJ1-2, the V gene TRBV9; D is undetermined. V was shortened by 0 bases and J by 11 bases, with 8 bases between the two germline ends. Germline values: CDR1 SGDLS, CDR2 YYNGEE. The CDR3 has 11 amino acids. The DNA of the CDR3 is TGTGCCAGCAGCGTAGGCAACGCTTACACCTTC. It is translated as CASSVGNAYTF.

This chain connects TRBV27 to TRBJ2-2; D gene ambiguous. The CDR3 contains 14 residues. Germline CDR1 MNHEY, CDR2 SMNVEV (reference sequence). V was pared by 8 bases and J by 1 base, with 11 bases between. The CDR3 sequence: CASGSDLNTGELFF. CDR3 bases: TGTGCCAGCGGAAGCGACCTGAACACCGGGGAGCTGTTTTTT.

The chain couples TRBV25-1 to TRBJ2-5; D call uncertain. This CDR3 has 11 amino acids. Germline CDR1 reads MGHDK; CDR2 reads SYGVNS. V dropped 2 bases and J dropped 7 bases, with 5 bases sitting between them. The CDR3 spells CASSEVGTQYF. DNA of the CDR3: TGTGCCAGCAGTGAAGTTGGGACCCAGTACTTC. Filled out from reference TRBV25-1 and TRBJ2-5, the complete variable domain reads EADIYQTPRYLVIGTGKKITLECSQTMGHDKMYWYQQDPGMELHLIHYSYGVNSTEKGDLSSESTVSRIRTEHFPLTLESARPSHTSQYLCASSEVGTQYFGPGTRLLVL.

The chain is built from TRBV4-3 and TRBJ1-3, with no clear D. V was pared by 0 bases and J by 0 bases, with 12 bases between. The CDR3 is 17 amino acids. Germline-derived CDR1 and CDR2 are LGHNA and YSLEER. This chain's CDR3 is CASSQDNGPSSGNTIYF. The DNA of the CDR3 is TGCGCCAGCAGCCAAGATAACGGGCCGAGCTCTGGAAACACCATATATTTT.

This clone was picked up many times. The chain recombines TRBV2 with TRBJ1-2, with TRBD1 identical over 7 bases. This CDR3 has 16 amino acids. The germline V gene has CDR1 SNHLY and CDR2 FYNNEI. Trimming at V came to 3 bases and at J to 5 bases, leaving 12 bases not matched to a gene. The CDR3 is CASSEGTESLIYGYTF. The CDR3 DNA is TGTGCCAGCAGTGAGGGGACAGAATCATTGATTTATGGCTACACCTTC.

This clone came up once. CDR3 protein: CASSQDSRGGALDDQYF. For the CDR3, the DNA is TGTGCCAGCAGCCAAGATAGCCGCGGGGGGGCCCTTGATGACCAGTACTTC. This chain uses TRBV4-2 with TRBJ2-5; 9 nucleotides align to TRBD2. The germline V gene encodes CDR1 LGHNA and CDR2 YNFKEQ. CDR3 length equals 17 residues. V lost 0 bases to trimming and J lost 10 bases; unmatched junction nucleotides: 15.

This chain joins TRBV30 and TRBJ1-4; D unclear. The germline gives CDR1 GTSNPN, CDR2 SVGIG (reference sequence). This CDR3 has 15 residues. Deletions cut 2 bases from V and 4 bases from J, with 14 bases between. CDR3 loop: CAWSTGTSNNEKLFF. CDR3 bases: TGTGCCTGGAGTACGGGTACCTCGAATAATGAAAAACTGTTTTTT.

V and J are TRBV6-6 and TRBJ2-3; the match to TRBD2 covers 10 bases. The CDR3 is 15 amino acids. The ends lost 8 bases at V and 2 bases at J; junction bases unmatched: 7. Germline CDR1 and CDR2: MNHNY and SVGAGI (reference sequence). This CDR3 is CASVRSGGDTDTQYF. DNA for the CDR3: TGTGCCAGCGTCAGGAGCGGGGGGGACACAGATACGCAGTATTTT.

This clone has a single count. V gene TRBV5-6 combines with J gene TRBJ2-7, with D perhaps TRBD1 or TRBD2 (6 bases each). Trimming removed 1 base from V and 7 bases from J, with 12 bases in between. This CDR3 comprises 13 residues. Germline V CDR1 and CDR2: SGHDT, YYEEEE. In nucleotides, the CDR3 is TGTGCCAGCAGCTTGCACAGGGCGGGAGAGCAGTACTTC. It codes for CASSLHRAGEQYF.

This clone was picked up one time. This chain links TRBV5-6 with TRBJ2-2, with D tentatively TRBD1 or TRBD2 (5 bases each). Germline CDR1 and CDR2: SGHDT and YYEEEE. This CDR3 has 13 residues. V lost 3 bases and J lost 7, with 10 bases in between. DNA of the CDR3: TGTGCCAGCAGCTCGGGGCAGCTCGGGGAGCTGTTTTTT. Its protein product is CASSSGQLGELFF.

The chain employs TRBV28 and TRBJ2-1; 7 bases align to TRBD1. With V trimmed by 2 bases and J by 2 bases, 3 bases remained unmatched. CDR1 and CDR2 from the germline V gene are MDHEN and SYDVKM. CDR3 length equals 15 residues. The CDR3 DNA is TGTGCCAGCAGTTTAGTGAGGGGGCCCTACAATGAGCAGTTCTTC. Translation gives CASSLVRGPYNEQFF. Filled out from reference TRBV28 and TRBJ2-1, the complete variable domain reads DVKVTQSSRYLVKRTGEKVFLECVQDMDHENMFWYRQDPGLGLRLIYFSYDVKMKEKGDIPEGYSVSREKKERFSLILESASTNQTSMYLCASSLVRGPYNEQFFGPGTRLTVL.

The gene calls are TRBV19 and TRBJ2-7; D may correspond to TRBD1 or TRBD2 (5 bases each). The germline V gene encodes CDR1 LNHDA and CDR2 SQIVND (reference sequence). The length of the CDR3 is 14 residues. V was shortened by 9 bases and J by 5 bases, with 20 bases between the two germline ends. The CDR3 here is CASSWGGQHNEQYF. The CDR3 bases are TGTGCCAGCAGTTGGGGCGGGCAGCACAACGAGCAGTACTTC.

The CDR3 loop is CSAGQAGELFF. In DNA form, the CDR3 reads TGCAGCGCTGGACAGGCCGGGGAGCTGTTTTTT. The rearrangement uses TRBV29-1 and TRBJ2-2, with 7 bases aligning to TRBD1. Per germline, CDR1 SQVTM and CDR2 ANQGSEA. This CDR3 has 11 amino acids. The junction had 2 bases not matched to a gene; V was cut back by 7 bases and J by 6 bases.

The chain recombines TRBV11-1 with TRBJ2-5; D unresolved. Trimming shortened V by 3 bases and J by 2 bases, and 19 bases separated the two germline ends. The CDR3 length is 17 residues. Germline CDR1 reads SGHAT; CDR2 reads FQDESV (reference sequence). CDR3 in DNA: TGTGCCAGCAGCTTGGGGTTAGGGAACAACCCTCAAGAGACCCAGTACTTC. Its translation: CASSLGLGNNPQETQYF.

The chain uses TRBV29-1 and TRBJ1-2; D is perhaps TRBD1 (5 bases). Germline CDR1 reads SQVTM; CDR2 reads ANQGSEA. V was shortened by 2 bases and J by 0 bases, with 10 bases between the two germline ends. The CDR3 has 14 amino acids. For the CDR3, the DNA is TGCAGCGTTGAAAGTCCGGGGCCTAACTATGGCTACACCTTC. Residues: CSVESPGPNYGYTF.

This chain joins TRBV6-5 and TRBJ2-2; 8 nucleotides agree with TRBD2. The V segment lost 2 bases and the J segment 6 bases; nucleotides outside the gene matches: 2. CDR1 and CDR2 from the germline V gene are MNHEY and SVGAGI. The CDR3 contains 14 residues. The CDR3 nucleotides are TGTGCCAGCAGTTACGCCGGGGGGGCCGGGGAGCTGTTTTTT. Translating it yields CASSYAGGAGELFF.

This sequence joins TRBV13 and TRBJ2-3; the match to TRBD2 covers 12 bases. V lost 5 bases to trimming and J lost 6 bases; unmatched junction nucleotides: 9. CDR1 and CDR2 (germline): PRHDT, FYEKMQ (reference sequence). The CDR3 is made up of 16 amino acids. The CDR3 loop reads CASSPSSGGAPDTQYF. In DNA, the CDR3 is TGTGCCAGCAGCCCCTCTAGCGGGGGGGCCCCCGATACGCAGTATTTT.

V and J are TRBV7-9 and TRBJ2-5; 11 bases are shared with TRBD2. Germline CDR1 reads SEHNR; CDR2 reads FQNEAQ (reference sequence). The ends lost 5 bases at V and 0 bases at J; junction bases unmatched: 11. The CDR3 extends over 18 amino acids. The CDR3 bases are TGTGCCAGCAGCCCCCCGGGACTAGCGGTCCTGTACCAAGAGACCCAGTACTTC. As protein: CASSPPGLAVLYQETQYF.

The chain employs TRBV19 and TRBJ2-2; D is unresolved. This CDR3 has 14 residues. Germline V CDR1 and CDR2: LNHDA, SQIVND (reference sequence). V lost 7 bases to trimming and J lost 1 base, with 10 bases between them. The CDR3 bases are TGTGCCAGTAATCACTACAAGAACACCGGGGAGCTGTTTTTT. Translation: CASNHYKNTGELFF.

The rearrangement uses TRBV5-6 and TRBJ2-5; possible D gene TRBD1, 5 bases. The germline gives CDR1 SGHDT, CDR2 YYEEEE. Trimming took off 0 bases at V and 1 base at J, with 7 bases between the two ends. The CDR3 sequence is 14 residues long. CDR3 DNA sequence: TGTGCCAGCAGCTTGGGCACAGGCCAAGAGACCCAGTACTTC. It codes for CASSLGTGQETQYF.

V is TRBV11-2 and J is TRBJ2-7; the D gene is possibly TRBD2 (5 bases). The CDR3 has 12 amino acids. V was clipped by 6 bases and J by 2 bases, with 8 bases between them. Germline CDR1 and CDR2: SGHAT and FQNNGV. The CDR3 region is CASSDGTYEQYF. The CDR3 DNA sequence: TGTGCCAGCAGTGACGGGACCTACGAGCAGTACTTC. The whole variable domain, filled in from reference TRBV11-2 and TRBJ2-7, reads EAGVAQSPRYKIIEKRQSVAFWCNPISGHATLYWYQQILGQGPKLLIQFQNNGVVDDSQLPKDRFSAERLKGVDSTLKIQPAKLEDSAVYLCASSDGTYEQYFGPGTRLTVT.

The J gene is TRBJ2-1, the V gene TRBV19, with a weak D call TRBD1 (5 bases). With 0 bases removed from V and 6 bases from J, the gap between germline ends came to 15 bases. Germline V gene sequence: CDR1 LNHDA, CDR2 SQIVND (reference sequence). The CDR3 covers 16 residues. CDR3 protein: CASSIDGALTFNEQFF. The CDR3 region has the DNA TGTGCCAGTAGTATAGATGGGGCCCTGACCTTCAATGAGCAGTTCTTC.

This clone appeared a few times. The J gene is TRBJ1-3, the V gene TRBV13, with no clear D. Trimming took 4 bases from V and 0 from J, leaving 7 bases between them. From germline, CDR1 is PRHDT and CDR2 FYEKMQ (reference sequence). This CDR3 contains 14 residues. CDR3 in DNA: TGTGCCAGCAGCTCCACCTTCTCTGGAAACACCATATATTTT. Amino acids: CASSSTFSGNTIYF.

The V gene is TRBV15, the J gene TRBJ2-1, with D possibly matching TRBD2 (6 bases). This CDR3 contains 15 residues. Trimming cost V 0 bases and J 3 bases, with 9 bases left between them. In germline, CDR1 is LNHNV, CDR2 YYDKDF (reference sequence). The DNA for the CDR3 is TGTGCCACCAGCAGAGAGAACGGGGGCTACAATGAGCAGTTCTTC. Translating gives CATSRENGGYNEQFF.